This T cell receptor beta chain was obtained from a study of blood T cell repertoires in COVID-19. Germline lookup yields CDR1 KGHSH and CDR2 LQKENI. J gave up 4 bases and V 1 base, and 4 bases lay outside the gene matches. The CDR3 spans 15 residues. Produced via immunoSEQ multiplex PCR; TCRdb's table is partial and in-frame only. Altogether tens of thousands of clones are present, approximately 89% being singletons, with the ten largest covering 6% to 7.5%. The V gene is TRBV18, the J gene TRBJ2-3; TRBD1 matches 8 bases. This clonotype was sampled from a woman aged 80 or over with acute or convalescent COVID-19. Sequenced: peripheral blood. The CDR3 nucleotides are TGTGCCAGCTCACCACGGGACAGGAGTCCAGATACGCAGTATTTT. This gives the protein CASSPRDRSPDTQYF.